This entry lists 28 T cell receptor beta chains sequenced from one sample in a study of T cells after yellow fever vaccination. TCRdb ran MiXCR on the 5' RACE reads and lists one entry per CDR3 protein. This repertoire shows nearly 350,000 distinct CDR3 sequences, roughly 8.3% found once; its top ten account for around 17%. The sample in question was PBMCs, obtained about 49 days after the first yellow fever vaccination. The receptors here all came from a man between 18 and 29 years old who received the YFV17D yellow fever vaccine.

The chain couples TRBV29-1 to TRBJ1-4, with 7 bases that match TRBD1. The CDR3 extends over 13 amino acids. Germline V gene sequence: CDR1 SQVTM, CDR2 ANQGSEA. V dropped 4 bases and J dropped 3; count of bases not matched to a gene: 2. The chain's CDR3 is CSVAGTANEKLFF. The CDR3 nucleotides are TGCAGCGTTGCCGGGACAGCTAATGAAAAACTGTTTTTT.

This clonotype was observed a handful of times. This chain links TRBV5-1 with TRBJ2-3; either TRBD1 or TRBD2 may fit D (5 bases each). CDR1 is SGHRS, CDR2 YFSETQ, per germline. The CDR3 extends over 16 amino acids. Between the trimmed V and J ends, which lost 2 bases and 6 bases, there was a span of 19 bases. The CDR3 coding sequence is TGCGCCAGCAGCTTAAGTCCAGGGATTGGCGGGGATACGCAGTATTTT. It codes for CASSLSPGIGGDTQYF. The full variable domain, rest sourced from reference TRBV5-1 and TRBJ2-3, is KAGVTQTPRYLIKTRGQQVTLSCSPISGHRSVSWYQQTPGQGLQFLFEYFSETQRNKGNFPGRFSGRQFSNSRSEMNVSTLELGDSALYLCASSLSPGIGGDTQYFGPGTRLTVL.

The chain combines TRBV3-1 with TRBJ2-1; no definite D call. The germline V gene has CDR1 LGHDT and CDR2 YNNKEL (reference sequence). Trimming cost V 4 bases and J 8 bases, with 21 bases left between them. The CDR3 sequence is 16 residues long. The CDR3 sequence is CASSPPAWSSVDEQFF. DNA of the CDR3: TGTGCCAGCAGCCCGCCGGCATGGTCGTCTGTGGATGAGCAGTTCTTC.

This clonotype was seen many times. The V gene is TRBV5-6, the J gene TRBJ1-1; D remains ambiguous. This CDR3 comprises 13 residues. Per the germline V gene, CDR1 is SGHDT and CDR2 is YYEEEE. The CDR3 DNA reads TGTGCTTATCAGTGGGGATTGAACACTGAAGCTTTCTTT. Amino acids: CAYQWGLNTEAFF.

Regarding this clonotype: An end of the junction differs from the germline gene, which may be a read error. CDR3 loop: CASRIGTVSSEQYF. Here the CDR3 DNA reads TGTGCCAGCAGGATCGGGACAGTATCCTCCGAGCAGTACTTC. This rearrangement joins TRBV6-1 to TRBJ2-7; 7 bases are a match to TRBD1. The germline V gene has CDR1 MNHNS and CDR2 SASEGT. The CDR3 consists of 14 residues.

This clonotype was seen more than once but under ten times. The chain has TRBV7-9 and TRBJ1-5; D is ambiguous. V was shortened by 1 base and J by 9 bases, with 13 bases between the two germline ends. The CDR3 is 14 amino acids. The germline gives CDR1 SEHNR, CDR2 FQNEAQ (reference sequence). In nucleotides, the CDR3 is TGTGCCAGCAGCTTAGAGTCTGGGATGATGCCCCAGCATTTT. Protein: CASSLESGMMPQHF.

The chain joins TRBV12-3 or TRBV12-4 to TRBJ2-1, with unresolved D. The V gene lost 6 bases and the J gene lost 3 bases, with 15 bases spanning the gap. This CDR3 has 15 amino acids. CDR3 region: CASRKSSGVYNEQFF. Here the CDR3 DNA reads TGTGCCAGCAGGAAGTCCAGTGGGGTCTACAATGAGCAGTTCTTC.

The V gene is TRBV20-1, the J gene TRBJ2-7; 10 bases fit TRBD2. With V trimmed by 6 bases and J by 0 bases, 5 bases remained unmatched. The CDR3 is 14 residues long. CDR1 is DFQATT and CDR2 is SNEGSKA in the germline V gene (reference sequence). CDR3 amino acids: CSAGLAGDSYEQYF. The CDR3 region has the DNA TGCAGTGCAGGTCTAGCGGGGGACTCCTACGAGCAGTACTTC.

This clonotype was observed at least ten times. V usage is TRBV7-2 and J usage is TRBJ1-1; D ambiguous. V was clipped by 2 bases and J by 3 bases, with 10 bases between them. Germline V gives CDR1 SGHTA, CDR2 FQGNSA. This CDR3 comprises 14 residues. The DNA of the CDR3 is TGTGCCAGCAGCTTAAAGCCCGAACACACTGAAGCTTTCTTT. This gives the protein CASSLKPEHTEAFF.

This clonotype has a handful of counts. The CDR3 is CASSRRQGLNEQFF. The CDR3 DNA reads TGTGCCAGCAGCCGGAGACAGGGTTTGAATGAGCAGTTCTTC. The V gene is TRBV13, the J gene TRBJ2-1; 7 positions match TRBD1. This CDR3 spans 14 amino acids. CDR1 is PRHDT, CDR2 FYEKMQ, per germline (reference sequence). J was trimmed by 7 bases and V by 5 bases; bases with no gene match: 8. The full variable domain, its missing parts supplied by reference TRBV13 and TRBJ2-1, is AAGVIQSPRHLIKEKRETATLKCYPIPRHDTVYWYQQGPGQDPQFLISFYEKMQSDKGSIPDRFSAQQFSDYHSELNMSSLELGDSALYFCASSRRQGLNEQFFGPGTRLTVL.

The chain is built from TRBV28 and TRBJ2-7; D possibly corresponds to TRBD2 (5 bases). Germline V gives CDR1 MDHEN, CDR2 SYDVKM. This CDR3 comprises 12 residues. Trimming took off 8 bases at V and 3 bases at J, with 11 bases between the two ends. The CDR3 DNA sequence: TGTGCCAGCCAAGACCGGGGCTACGAGCAGTACGTC. Protein: CASQDRGYEQYV.

This clonotype has ten or more counts. This chain uses TRBV6-5 with TRBJ2-1, with D unclear. The V end lost 2 bases, the J end lost 10 bases, and 12 bases lay between the germline ends. Looked up from germline, CDR1 is MNHEY and CDR2 is SVGAGI. This CDR3 is built from 13 residues. This CDR3 is CASSYQGSREQFF. The DNA for the CDR3 is TGTGCCAGCAGTTACCAAGGTAGCCGGGAGCAGTTCTTC.

This chain joins TRBV10-3 and TRBJ2-2; D is perhaps TRBD2 (7 bases). V lost 3 bases, J lost 7 bases, and 24 bases lay in between. Germline values: CDR1 ENHRY, CDR2 SYGVKD. The CDR3 is 18 amino acids. The CDR3 reads CAISDRRGRGGQDGELFF. CDR3 coding DNA: TGTGCCATCAGTGACCGACGGGGGAGGGGGGGCCAGGACGGGGAGCTGTTTTTT.

In its sample, this clonotype was seen a few times. This sequence joins TRBV5-5 and TRBJ1-5, with D possibly being TRBD1 (5 bases). From germline, CDR1 is SGHKS and CDR2 YYEKEE (reference sequence). With 0 bases removed from V and 9 bases from J, the gap between germline ends came to 7 bases. CDR3 size: 12 residues. CDR3 DNA sequence: TGTGCCAGCAGCTTGGGGAGGGGGCCCCAGCATTTT. Encoded protein: CASSLGRGPQHF. The entire variable domain, with the rest obtained from reference TRBV5-5 and TRBJ1-5, is as follows: DAGVTQSPTHLIKTRGQQVTLRCSPISGHKSVSWYQQVLGQGPQFIFQYYEKEERGRGNFPDRFSARQFPNYSSELNVNALLLGDSALYLCASSLGRGPQHFGDGTRLSIL.

In its sample, this clonotype was seen a few times. The chain joins TRBV6-2 or TRBV6-3 to TRBJ2-5, with D perhaps matching TRBD1 or TRBD2 (5 bases each). Germline CDR1 reads MNHEY; CDR2 reads SVGEGT. Trimming cost V 5 bases and J 7 bases, with 20 bases left between them. The CDR3 covers 15 residues. DNA for the CDR3: TGTGCCAGCAGTACCGGGACCGAGACTACGGGGACCCAGTACTTC. Its protein product is CASSTGTETTGTQYF.

With regard to this clonotype: Germline is not matched at one junction end, which may reflect a read error. The chain carries TRBV12-3 or TRBV12-4 and TRBJ2-1; 7 bases map to TRBD2. The CDR3 sequence is 16 residues long. This CDR3 is CSSSLLAGGSYNEQFF. The CDR3 coding sequence is TGTTCCAGCAGTTTATTGGCCGGGGGGAGTTACAATGAGCAGTTCTTC.

V is TRBV28 and J is TRBJ2-7; D possibly corresponds to TRBD1 (7 bases). The ends were cut back, 5 bases at V and 1 base at J, with 15 bases in the middle. Germline V gene lookup returns CDR1 MDHEN and CDR2 SYDVKM. The CDR3 is made up of 15 amino acids. The chain's CDR3 is CASSTAGTESYEQYF. In DNA form, the CDR3 reads TGTGCCAGCAGTACCGCGGGGACAGAATCCTACGAGCAGTACTTC.

This clonotype was observed at least ten times. The chain links TRBV3-1 to TRBJ2-3, with D unresolved. V gave up 5 bases and J gave up 3 bases, with 9 bases separating them. CDR1 and CDR2 (germline): LGHDT, YNNKEL (reference sequence). CDR3 length: 13 residues. The CDR3 DNA reads as TGTGCCAGCAGCTTCGGGCGGACAGATACGCAGTATTTT. It codes for CASSFGRTDTQYF.

This clonotype turned up a few times. The chain links TRBV20-1 to TRBJ1-5; no definite D call. Germline CDR1 reads DFQATT; CDR2 reads SNEGSKA (reference sequence). The CDR3 runs 12 residues. Trimming stripped 6 bases from V and 5 bases from J, with 11 bases between. The CDR3 loop reads CSATAGDQPQHF. CDR3 sequence (DNA): TGCAGTGCGACCGCCGGTGATCAGCCCCAGCATTTT.

The chain employs TRBV28 and TRBJ2-2; no clear D. Trimming took off 3 bases at V and 1 base at J, with 15 bases between the two ends. The CDR3 spans 17 residues. Germline V lookup: CDR1 MDHEN, CDR2 SYDVKM. In nucleotides, the CDR3 is TGTGCCAGCAGTTTCCCCCCCCGGCCCCGGAACACCGGGGAGCTGTTTTTT. Protein product: CASSFPPRPRNTGELFF. Together with reference TRBV28 and TRBJ2-2, the CDR3 gives the full variable domain: DVKVTQSSRYLVKRTGEKVFLECVQDMDHENMFWYRQDPGLGLRLIYFSYDVKMKEKGDIPEGYSVSREKKERFSLILESASTNQTSMYLCASSFPPRPRNTGELFFGEGSRLTVL.

Only a few counts were recorded for this clonotype. The rearrangement uses TRBV20-1 and TRBJ1-1, with unresolved D. From germline, CDR1 is DFQATT and CDR2 SNEGSKA (reference sequence). This CDR3 is 13 amino acids long. V gave up 7 bases and J gave up 0 bases, with 12 bases separating them. CDR3 nucleotides: TGCAGTGTCCTGTCCGACTTGAACACTGAAGCTTTCTTT. Translated: CSVLSDLNTEAFF.

The chain uses TRBV7-9 and TRBJ2-1, with a possible D match to TRBD1 (5 bases). Germline loops: CDR1 SEHNR, CDR2 FQNEAQ (reference sequence). Between the trimmed V and J ends, which lost 5 bases and 4 bases, there was a span of 9 bases. The CDR3 is 13 amino acids. The CDR3 region has the DNA TGTGCCAGCAGCCAGACAGTTTACAATGAGCAGTTCTTC. Amino acids: CASSQTVYNEQFF.

This rearrangement joins TRBV21-1 to TRBJ1-1; the table's D call, TRBD1, was not checked against the DNA. TRBV21-1 is deemed a pseudogene. CDR3 length: 19 residues. The CDR3 reads CASSKGTTGMLGVNTEAFF. The CDR3 DNA reads TGTGCCAGCAGCAAGGGGACGACAGGGATGCTGGGAGTGAACACTGAAGCTTTCTTT.

V gene TRBV5-1 combines with J gene TRBJ1-5; 8 nucleotides line up with TRBD1. V lost 2 bases to trimming and J lost 4 bases; unmatched junction nucleotides: 5. This CDR3 contains 15 residues. The germline V gene encodes CDR1 SGHRS and CDR2 YFSETQ. In DNA form, the CDR3 reads TGCGCCAGCAGCTTCTGGACAGGGCCGAATCAGCCCCAGCATTTT. Protein: CASSFWTGPNQPQHF.

A few counts support this clonotype. CDR3 coding DNA: TGCGCCAGCAGCTTGGTCCAGGGTGGGATCGGAGAGACCCAGTACTTC. Its protein product is CASSLVQGGIGETQYF. This chain uses TRBV5-1 with TRBJ2-5; D may be TRBD1 (5 bases). The CDR3 totals 16 residues. Trimming cost V 0 bases and J 4 bases, with 16 bases left between them. From germline, CDR1 is SGHRS and CDR2 YFSETQ. Together with reference TRBV5-1 and TRBJ2-5, the CDR3 gives the full variable domain: KAGVTQTPRYLIKTRGQQVTLSCSPISGHRSVSWYQQTPGQGLQFLFEYFSETQRNKGNFPGRFSGRQFSNSRSEMNVSTLELGDSALYLCASSLVQGGIGETQYFGPGTRLLVL.

This clonotype appeared many times. The rearrangement links TRBV7-2 to TRBJ2-7; D remains unclear. V was cut by 6 bases and J by 2 bases, with 2 bases left in between. This CDR3 is 10 amino acids long. The germline CDR1 and CDR2 sequences are SGHTA and FQGNSA. This CDR3 is CASSPYEQYV. In DNA form, the CDR3 reads TGTGCCAGCAGTCCCTACGAGCAGTACGTC.

The V and J genes are TRBV4-1 and TRBJ1-1, with 7 bases aligning to TRBD1. The germline V gene has CDR1 MGHRA and CDR2 YSYEKL. V lost 3 bases and J lost 1; bases outside the gene matches: 5. CDR3 size: 15 residues. This CDR3 reads CASSQERQGNTEAFF. The CDR3 coding sequence is TGCGCCAGCAGCCAGGAGAGACAGGGGAACACTGAAGCTTTCTTT.

This clonotype was seen many times. The chain is built from TRBV5-1 and TRBJ2-7, with 8 bases identical to TRBD1. Per germline, CDR1 SGHRS and CDR2 YFSETQ. The CDR3 is 10 amino acids. V was pared by 4 bases and J by 9 bases, with 0 bases of the junction left unmatched. The CDR3 nucleotides read TGCGCCAGCAGCGGGACAGGGCAGTACGTC. As protein: CASSGTGQYV.